This T cell receptor beta chain was identified in a study of T cells in localized non-small cell lung cancer. Study-level results: In uninvolved adjacent lung, T cell clonality reached its highest value, exceeding tumor. A raised T cell density in blood coincided with lengthier overall survival.

TCRdb's table, derived via immunoSEQ multiplex PCR, lists solely in-frame clones and lacks some. The data hold about 40,000 clones, with approximately 86% observed a single time. V gave up 2 bases and J gave up 7 bases, with 8 bases separating them. The V gene's germline CDR1 is MNHNS and CDR2 SASEGT. This CDR3 spans 12 amino acids. Concerning this clone itself: Antigen: not known.

Sequences were derived from peripheral blood, sampled before any cancer treatment. The origin of this receptor is a man between 18 and 49 years old with stage I lung adenocarcinoma. The J gene is TRBJ2-5, the V gene TRBV6-1; D is unresolved. CDR3 residues: CASSETGTTQYF. Here the CDR3 DNA reads TGTGCCAGCAGTGAAACCGGTACGACCCAGTACTTC.